Listed below are T cell receptor beta chains from one sample, sequenced in a study of memory CD4+ T cells and cytomegalovirus serostatus. The table came from immunoSEQ multiplex PCR; TCRdb's copy has only in-frame clones and leaves some out. The sample carries 45,000 to 65,000 clones, 78% recorded once. Source material: memory CD4+ T cells from blood. These receptors originate from an adult in good health and CMV-seronegative. Both conserved end residues are part of each CDR3. The D gene is left open where the match is weak. Expanded clones get a size class; other rows say once, few or many, or leave the size out.

d_gene: .; j_gene: TRBJ1-1; abundance: few; v_gene: TRBV9; CDR3aa: CASSVGGQNTEAFF; CDR3nt: TGTGCCAGCAGCGTAGGAGGCCAGAACACTGAAGCTTTCTTT
d_gene: TRBD1; j_gene: TRBJ1-1; abundance: .; v_gene: TRBV6-5; CDR3aa: CASSWGTGGNTEAFF; CDR3nt: TGTGCCAGCAGTTGGGGGACAGGGGGCAACACTGAAGCTTTCTTT
d_gene: .; j_gene: TRBJ2-3; abundance: .; v_gene: TRBV6-5; CDR3aa: CASSSSFEVTDTQYF; CDR3nt: TGTGCCAGCAGTTCCTCTTTTGAGGTGACAGATACGCAGTATTTT
d_gene: .; j_gene: TRBJ2-7; abundance: .; v_gene: TRBV6-5; CDR3aa: CASSAGTSYEQYF; CDR3nt: TGTGCCAGCAGCGCCGGGACATCATACGAGCAGTACTTC
d_gene: .; j_gene: TRBJ1-2; abundance: .; v_gene: TRBV28; CDR3aa: CATPERVRGYTF; CDR3nt: TGTGCCACCCCAGAGAGGGTTCGGGGCTACACCTTC
d_gene: .; j_gene: TRBJ1-2; abundance: .; v_gene: TRBV6-5; CDR3aa: CASSDSIYGYTF; CDR3nt: TGTGCCAGCAGTGACAGTATCTATGGCTACACCTTC
d_gene: .; j_gene: TRBJ1-4; abundance: once; v_gene: TRBV6-1; CDR3aa: CASSAGTNEKLFF; CDR3nt: TGTGCCAGCAGTGCAGGAACTAATGAAAAACTGTTTTTT
d_gene: .; j_gene: TRBJ1-5; abundance: .; v_gene: TRBV19; CDR3aa: CASSMSTGGTNQPQHF; CDR3nt: TGTGCCAGTAGTATGAGCACCGGGGGTACCAATCAGCCCCAGCATTTT
d_gene: .; j_gene: TRBJ2-1; abundance: .; v_gene: TRBV2; CDR3aa: CASTRGAFDEQFF; CDR3nt: TGTGCCAGCACAAGGGGGGCCTTTGATGAGCAGTTCTTC
d_gene: TRBD2; j_gene: TRBJ2-7; abundance: .; v_gene: TRBV11-2; CDR3aa: CASSFTLAGGSYEQYF; CDR3nt: TGTGCCAGCAGCTTCACTTTAGCGGGGGGGTCCTACGAGCAGTACTTC
d_gene: TRBD1; j_gene: TRBJ1-2; abundance: .; v_gene: TRBV2; CDR3aa: CASISDRDIGYTF; CDR3nt: TGTGCCAGCATTTCGGACAGGGATATTGGCTACACCTTC
d_gene: .; j_gene: TRBJ1-1; abundance: .; v_gene: TRBV6-1; CDR3aa: CASSVLHGGNTEAFF; CDR3nt: TGTGCCAGCAGTGTCTTACACGGGGGAAACACTGAAGCTTTCTTT
d_gene: TRBD1; j_gene: TRBJ2-3; abundance: .; v_gene: TRBV2; CDR3aa: CASGTASDGDTQYF; CDR3nt: TGTGCCAGCGGGACAGCGTCTGACGGGGATACGCAGTATTTT
d_gene: .; j_gene: TRBJ1-6; abundance: few; v_gene: TRBV2; CDR3aa: CASSDGPISPLHF; CDR3nt: TGTGCCAGCAGTGATGGACCCATTTCACCCCTCCACTTT
d_gene: .; j_gene: TRBJ2-2; abundance: .; v_gene: TRBV6-6; CDR3aa: CASAPSPTGELFF; CDR3nt: TGTGCCAGCGCCCCGAGCCCCACCGGGGAGCTGTTTTTT
d_gene: .; j_gene: TRBJ2-1; abundance: few; v_gene: TRBV2; CDR3aa: CASSEGGYNEQFF; CDR3nt: TGTGCCAGCAGTGAGGGGGGCTACAATGAGCAGTTCTTC
d_gene: .; j_gene: TRBJ2-1; abundance: .; v_gene: TRBV2; CDR3aa: CASRARSSYNEQFF; CDR3nt: TGTGCCAGCAGGGCTAGGAGCTCCTACAATGAGCAGTTCTTC
d_gene: .; j_gene: TRBJ2-1; abundance: once; v_gene: TRBV11-3; CDR3aa: CASSRGHEQFF; CDR3nt: TGTGCCAGCAGCAGGGGCCATGAGCAGTTCTTC
d_gene: .; j_gene: TRBJ2-2; abundance: .; v_gene: TRBV10-3; CDR3aa: CAISLTGVENTGELFF; CDR3nt: TGTGCCATCAGTCTGACGGGGGTCGAGAACACCGGGGAGCTGTTTTTT
d_gene: .; j_gene: TRBJ2-2; abundance: once; v_gene: TRBV19; CDR3aa: CASSILAQYTGELFF; CDR3nt: TGTGCCAGTAGTATATTAGCACAGTACACCGGGGAGCTGTTTTTT
d_gene: .; j_gene: TRBJ2-5; abundance: .; v_gene: TRBV21-1; CDR3aa: CASSDQRRKETQYF; CDR3nt: TGTGCCAGCAGCGACCAGAGGAGGAAAGAGACCCAGTACTTC
d_gene: .; j_gene: TRBJ2-5; abundance: once; v_gene: TRBV30; CDR3aa: CAWSLFLQETQYF; CDR3nt: TGTGCCTGGAGTTTGTTCCTTCAAGAGACCCAGTACTTC
d_gene: TRBD1; j_gene: TRBJ1-5; abundance: few; v_gene: TRBV7-9; CDR3aa: CASSTQGQGQPQHF; CDR3nt: TGTGCCAGCAGCACACAGGGGCAGGGTCAGCCCCAGCATTTT
d_gene: .; j_gene: TRBJ2-5; abundance: .; v_gene: TRBV5-4; CDR3aa: CASSGAQAAGGRETQYF; CDR3nt: TGTGCCAGCAGCGGAGCCCAAGCCGCCGGGGGCAGAGAGACCCAGTACTTC
d_gene: .; j_gene: TRBJ2-4; abundance: .; v_gene: TRBV10-3; CDR3aa: CAISAVGPDGAKNIQYF; CDR3nt: TGTGCCATCAGTGCAGTGGGGCCGGACGGAGCCAAAAACATTCAGTACTTC
d_gene: .; j_gene: TRBJ2-3; abundance: .; v_gene: TRBV6-1; CDR3aa: CASRYRTDTQYF; CDR3nt: TGTGCCAGCAGGTACCGCACAGATACGCAGTATTTT
d_gene: TRBD1; j_gene: TRBJ1-1; abundance: few; v_gene: TRBV6-6; CDR3aa: CASSQSRGQRRTEAFF; CDR3nt: TGTGCCAGCAGTCAAAGCAGGGGGCAAAGGCGAACTGAAGCTTTCTTT
d_gene: TRBD1; j_gene: TRBJ2-1; abundance: .; v_gene: TRBV11-3; CDR3aa: CASSFAGTGAGNEQFF; CDR3nt: TGTGCCAGCAGCTTCGCCGGGACAGGGGCCGGGAATGAGCAGTTCTTC
d_gene: .; j_gene: TRBJ1-1; abundance: .; v_gene: TRBV13; CDR3aa: CASSRYNTEAFF; CDR3nt: TGTGCCAGCAGTCGTTATAACACTGAAGCTTTCTTT
d_gene: .; j_gene: TRBJ1-1; abundance: .; v_gene: TRBV18; CDR3aa: CASQGTYEAFF; CDR3nt: TGTGCCAGCCAGGGGACCTATGAAGCTTTCTTT
d_gene: TRBD1; j_gene: TRBJ1-5; abundance: .; v_gene: TRBV28; CDR3aa: CASSSPGRGNNQPQHF; CDR3nt: TGTGCCAGCAGTTCCCCGGGCAGGGGGAACAATCAGCCCCAGCATTTT
d_gene: .; j_gene: TRBJ2-3; abundance: .; v_gene: TRBV6-6; CDR3aa: CASSYPGITDTQYF; CDR3nt: TGTGCCAGCAGCTATCCGGGTATCACAGATACGCAGTATTTT
d_gene: .; j_gene: TRBJ1-4; abundance: few; v_gene: TRBV7-9; CDR3aa: CASSWSGAGANEKLFF; CDR3nt: TGTGCCAGCAGCTGGTCTGGGGCAGGCGCTAATGAAAAACTGTTTTTT
d_gene: .; j_gene: TRBJ1-6; abundance: .; v_gene: TRBV15; CDR3aa: CATSRDRGNSPLHF; CDR3nt: TGTGCCACCAGCAGAGATCGGGGGAATTCACCCCTCCACTTT
d_gene: .; j_gene: TRBJ1-1; abundance: .; v_gene: TRBV4-2; CDR3aa: CASSQDGNRAEAFF; CDR3nt: TGTGCCAGCAGCCAAGATGGGAACCGGGCAGAAGCTTTCTTT
d_gene: .; j_gene: TRBJ1-6; abundance: .; v_gene: TRBV9; CDR3aa: CASSVEIGVSPLHF; CDR3nt: TGTGCCAGCAGCGTAGAAATTGGGGTTTCACCCCTCCACTTT
d_gene: .; j_gene: TRBJ1-6; abundance: .; v_gene: TRBV11-2; CDR3aa: CASSMDGNSPLHF; CDR3nt: TGTGCCAGCAGCATGGACGGGAATTCACCCCTCCACTTT
d_gene: .; j_gene: TRBJ1-5; abundance: .; v_gene: TRBV7-2; CDR3aa: CASSLPGVFQPQHF; CDR3nt: TGTGCCAGCAGCTTACCTGGGGTTTTTCAGCCCCAGCATTTT
d_gene: .; j_gene: TRBJ2-3; abundance: .; v_gene: TRBV5-4; CDR3aa: CASSLGLSPDTQYF; CDR3nt: TGTGCCAGCAGCTTGGGACTAAGCCCAGATACGCAGTATTTT
d_gene: .; j_gene: TRBJ2-1; abundance: .; v_gene: TRBV19; CDR3aa: CASSTLPGQKLNEQFF; CDR3nt: TGTGCCAGTAGTACCCTCCCCGGACAGAAACTCAATGAGCAGTTCTTC
d_gene: TRBD2; j_gene: TRBJ2-7; abundance: .; v_gene: TRBV7-8; CDR3aa: CASSLARGGGDSYEQYF; CDR3nt: TGTGCCAGCAGCTTAGCCCGGGGCGGGGGGGATTCCTACGAGCAGTACTTC
d_gene: .; j_gene: TRBJ1-6; abundance: .; v_gene: TRBV25-1; CDR3aa: CASSDDNPTYNSPLHF; CDR3nt: TGTGCCAGCAGTGATGACAACCCCACCTATAATTCACCCCTCCACTTT
d_gene: .; j_gene: TRBJ2-3; abundance: once; v_gene: TRBV27; CDR3aa: CASSLWDEHTDTQYF; CDR3nt: TGTGCCAGCAGTCTATGGGACGAACACACAGATACGCAGTATTTT
d_gene: TRBD1; j_gene: TRBJ1-5; abundance: .; v_gene: TRBV6-5; CDR3aa: CASSSGRTGGQPQHF; CDR3nt: TGTGCCAGCAGCTCCGGGCGGACAGGGGGTCAGCCCCAGCATTTT
d_gene: .; j_gene: TRBJ1-4; abundance: .; v_gene: TRBV9; CDR3aa: CASSVLEGGEKLFF; CDR3nt: TGTGCCAGCAGCGTGTTAGAGGGTGGCGAAAAACTGTTTTTT
d_gene: .; j_gene: TRBJ1-2; abundance: .; v_gene: TRBV7-3; CDR3aa: CASSPTRQGYGYTF; CDR3nt: TGTGCCAGCAGCCCTACCAGGCAGGGATATGGCTACACCTTC
d_gene: .; j_gene: TRBJ2-3; abundance: .; v_gene: TRBV4-3; CDR3aa: CASSQEVGHTDTQYF; CDR3nt: TGCGCCAGCAGCCAAGAAGTCGGCCATACAGATACGCAGTATTTT
d_gene: .; j_gene: TRBJ1-1; abundance: .; v_gene: TRBV28; CDR3aa: CASSLRVNTEAFF; CDR3nt: TGTGCCAGCAGTTTGAGAGTGAACACTGAAGCTTTCTTT
d_gene: .; j_gene: TRBJ2-5; abundance: .; v_gene: TRBV11-3; CDR3aa: CASSLGAVGTQYF; CDR3nt: TGTGCCAGCAGCTTAGGAGCCGTTGGGACCCAGTACTTC
d_gene: .; j_gene: TRBJ2-3; abundance: .; v_gene: TRBV7-6; CDR3aa: CASSLGGGAPDTQYF; CDR3nt: TGTGCCAGCAGCTTAGGAGGGGGGGCCCCTGATACGCAGTATTTT
d_gene: .; j_gene: TRBJ2-3; abundance: few; v_gene: TRBV14; CDR3aa: CASSPYRSTDTQYF; CDR3nt: TGTGCCAGCAGCCCCTACCGGAGCACAGATACGCAGTATTTT
d_gene: .; j_gene: TRBJ2-3; abundance: few; v_gene: TRBV7-2; CDR3aa: CASSLTKGGGTDTQYF; CDR3nt: TGTGCCAGCAGCTTAACAAAAGGCGGGGGCACAGATACGCAGTATTTT
d_gene: .; j_gene: TRBJ2-3; abundance: .; v_gene: TRBV5-4; CDR3aa: CASSHRASTDTQYF; CDR3nt: TGTGCCAGCAGCCACAGGGCTAGCACAGATACGCAGTATTTT
d_gene: .; j_gene: TRBJ2-3; abundance: .; v_gene: TRBV6-5; CDR3aa: CASSLGGARDTQYF; CDR3nt: TGTGCCAGCAGTCTTGGGGGGGCCCGTGATACGCAGTATTTT
d_gene: .; j_gene: TRBJ2-1; abundance: .; v_gene: TRBV11-2; CDR3aa: CASRGGGRNEQFF; CDR3nt: TGTGCCAGCAGAGGAGGGGGAAGGAATGAGCAGTTCTTC
d_gene: TRBD1; j_gene: TRBJ1-1; abundance: .; v_gene: TRBV7-2; CDR3aa: CASSLGTGARAFF; CDR3nt: TGTGCCAGCAGCTTAGGGACAGGGGCACGAGCTTTCTTT
d_gene: .; j_gene: TRBJ2-2; abundance: .; v_gene: TRBV4-2; CDR3aa: CASSQADDSYPGELFF; CDR3nt: TGTGCCAGCAGCCAAGCTGACGACTCATACCCCGGGGAGCTGTTTTTT